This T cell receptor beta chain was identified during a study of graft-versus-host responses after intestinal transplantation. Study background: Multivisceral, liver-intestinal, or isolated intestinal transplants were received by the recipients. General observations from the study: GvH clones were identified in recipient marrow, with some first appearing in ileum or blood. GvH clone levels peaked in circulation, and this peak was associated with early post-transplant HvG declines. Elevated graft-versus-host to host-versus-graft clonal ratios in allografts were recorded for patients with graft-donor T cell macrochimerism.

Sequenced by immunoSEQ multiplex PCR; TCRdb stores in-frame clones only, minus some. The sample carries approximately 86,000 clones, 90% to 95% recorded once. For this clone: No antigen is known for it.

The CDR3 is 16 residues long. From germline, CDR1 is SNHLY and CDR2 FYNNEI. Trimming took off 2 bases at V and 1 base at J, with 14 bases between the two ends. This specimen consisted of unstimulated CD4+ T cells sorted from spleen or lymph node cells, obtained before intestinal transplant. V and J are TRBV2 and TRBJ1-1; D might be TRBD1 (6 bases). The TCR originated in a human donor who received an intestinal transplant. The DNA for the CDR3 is TGTGCCAGCAGTGAATGGGGGCCGGCTCCGAACACTGAAGCTTTCTTT. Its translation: CASSEWGPAPNTEAFF. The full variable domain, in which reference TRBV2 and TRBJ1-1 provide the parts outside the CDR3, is EPEVTQTPSHQVTQMGQEVILRCVPISNHLYFYWYRQILGQKVEFLVSFYNNEISEKSEIFDDQFSVERPDGSNFTLKIRSTKLEDSAMYFCASSEWGPAPNTEAFFGQGTRLTVV.